This is a list of T cell receptor beta chains from one sample in a study of blood T cell repertoires in COVID-19. Some clones are missing from TCRdb's copy, which holds only in-frame ones; the method was immunoSEQ multiplex PCR. Of more than 100,000 clones listed, 85% to 90% were seen once; the top ten hold about 2.5%. Sequenced input: peripheral blood. These receptors were obtained from a man aged 50 to 60 with active COVID-19. The CDR3 runs from the conserved cysteine through the conserved F or W. The order of the fields is V gene, clone size, D gene, J gene, CDR3 protein, CDR3 DNA. D genes are given only for firm matches. Size is stated for part of the rows, as once, few or many counts, or as a class when the clone is expanded.

TRBV4-1	NA	NA	TRBJ1-1	CASSQRQHSYTEAFF	TGCGCCAGCAGCCAGCGACAGCATTCGTACACTGAAGCTTTCTTT
TRBV6-5	NA	TRBD2	TRBJ2-5	CASSYSPLAGATQYF	TGTGCCAGCAGTTACTCACCGCTAGCGGGGGCAACCCAGTACTTC
TRBV5-1	once	NA	TRBJ1-4	CASSPTGLNEKLFF	TGCGCCAGCAGCCCAACAGGTTTAAATGAAAAACTGTTTTTT
TRBV2	NA	TRBD1	TRBJ1-5	CASEPGQGKQPQHF	TGTGCCAGCGAACCGGGACAGGGGAAACAGCCCCAGCATTTT
TRBV7-6	NA	TRBD1	TRBJ1-2	CASSWKGDRGRRNYGYTF	TGTGCCAGCAGCTGGAAGGGGGACAGGGGGCGCAGGAACTATGGCTACACCTTC
TRBV18	NA	NA	TRBJ1-3	CASSPMGTNTIYF	TGTGCCAGCTCACCGATGGGGACTAACACCATATATTTT
TRBV6-5	NA	NA	TRBJ1-6	CASSYRRMGGNSPLHF	TGTGCCAGCAGTTACCGACGGATGGGGGGTAATTCACCCCTCCACTTT
TRBV3-1/TRBV3-2	NA	NA	TRBJ1-1	CASSQGDTEAFF	TGTGCCAGCAGCCAAGGGGACACCGAAGCTTTCTTT
TRBV6-2/TRBV6-3	NA	NA	TRBJ1-2	CASSHGTSNYGYTF	TGTGCCAGCAGCCACGGGACATCTAACTATGGCTACACCTTC
TRBV18	NA	NA	TRBJ1-5	CASSPDRLGSNQPQHF	TGTGCCAGCTCACCAGATCGTCTCGGGAGCAATCAGCCCCAGCATTTT
TRBV27	once	NA	TRBJ2-3	CASSLFGGSSTDTQYF	TGTGCCAGCAGTTTATTTGGCGGGTCTAGCACAGATACGCAGTATTTT